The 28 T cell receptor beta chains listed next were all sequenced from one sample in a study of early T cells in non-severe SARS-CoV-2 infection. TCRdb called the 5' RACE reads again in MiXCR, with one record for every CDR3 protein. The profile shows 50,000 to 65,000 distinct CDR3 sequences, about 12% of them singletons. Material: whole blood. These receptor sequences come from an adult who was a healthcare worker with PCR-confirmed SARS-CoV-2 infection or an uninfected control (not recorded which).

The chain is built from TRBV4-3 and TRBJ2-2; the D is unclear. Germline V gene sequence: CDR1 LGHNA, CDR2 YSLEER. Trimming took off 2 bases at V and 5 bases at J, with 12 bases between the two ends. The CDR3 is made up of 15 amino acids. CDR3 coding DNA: TGCGCCAGCAGCCAAAGGGCAGCCGTTACCGGGGAGCTGTTTTTT. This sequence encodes CASSQRAAVTGELFF.

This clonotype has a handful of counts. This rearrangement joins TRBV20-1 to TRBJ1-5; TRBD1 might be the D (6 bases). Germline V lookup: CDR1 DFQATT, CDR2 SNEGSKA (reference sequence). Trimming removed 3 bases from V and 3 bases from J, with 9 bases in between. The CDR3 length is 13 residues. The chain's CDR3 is CSASSGANQPQHF. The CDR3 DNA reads TGCAGTGCTAGTTCAGGGGCCAATCAGCCCCAGCATTTT.

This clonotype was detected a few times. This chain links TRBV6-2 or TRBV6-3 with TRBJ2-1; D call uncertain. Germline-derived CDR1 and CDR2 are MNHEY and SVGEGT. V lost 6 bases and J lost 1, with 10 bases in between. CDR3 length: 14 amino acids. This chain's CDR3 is CASRNGRSYNEQFF. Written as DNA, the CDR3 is TGTGCCAGCAGGAACGGGCGGTCCTACAATGAGCAGTTCTTC.

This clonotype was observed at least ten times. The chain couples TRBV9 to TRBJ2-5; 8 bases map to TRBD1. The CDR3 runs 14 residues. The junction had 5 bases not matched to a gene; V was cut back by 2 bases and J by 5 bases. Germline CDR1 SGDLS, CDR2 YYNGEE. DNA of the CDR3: TGTGCCAGCAGCGTTGCAGGGGGCGGCGAGACCCAGTACTTC. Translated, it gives CASSVAGGGETQYF.

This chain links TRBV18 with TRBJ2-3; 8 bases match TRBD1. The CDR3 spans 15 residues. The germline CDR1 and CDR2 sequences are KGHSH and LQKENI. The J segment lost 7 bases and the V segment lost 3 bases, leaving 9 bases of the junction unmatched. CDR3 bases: TGTGCCAGCTCACCCGCAGACAGGGGAAGATATACGCAGTATTTT. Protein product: CASSPADRGRYTQYF.

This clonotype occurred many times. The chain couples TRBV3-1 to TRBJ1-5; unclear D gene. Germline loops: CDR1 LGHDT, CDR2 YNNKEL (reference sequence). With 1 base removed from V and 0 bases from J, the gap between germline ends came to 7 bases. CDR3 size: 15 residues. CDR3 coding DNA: TGTGCCAGCAGCCAAGGAGCAAATAGCAATCAGCCCCAGCATTTT. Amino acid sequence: CASSQGANSNQPQHF. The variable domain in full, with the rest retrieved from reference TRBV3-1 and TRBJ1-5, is DTAVSQTPKYLVTQMGNDKSIKCEQNLGHDTMYWYKQDSKKFLKIMFSYNNKELIINETVPNRFSPKSPDKAHLNLHINSLELGDSAVYFCASSQGANSNQPQHFGDGTRLSIL.

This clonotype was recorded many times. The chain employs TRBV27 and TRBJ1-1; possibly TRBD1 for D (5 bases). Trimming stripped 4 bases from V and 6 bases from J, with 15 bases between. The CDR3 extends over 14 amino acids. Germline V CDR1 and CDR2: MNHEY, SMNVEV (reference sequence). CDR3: CASSSYSGGAEAFF. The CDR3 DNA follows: TGTGCCAGCAGTTCCTATTCGGGGGGAGCTGAAGCTTTCTTT.

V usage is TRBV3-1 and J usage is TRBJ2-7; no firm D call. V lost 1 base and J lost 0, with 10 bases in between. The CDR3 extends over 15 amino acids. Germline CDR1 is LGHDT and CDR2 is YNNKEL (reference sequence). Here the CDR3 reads CASSQARGFSYEQYF. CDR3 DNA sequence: TGTGCCAGCAGCCAAGCAAGAGGATTCTCCTACGAGCAGTACTTC.

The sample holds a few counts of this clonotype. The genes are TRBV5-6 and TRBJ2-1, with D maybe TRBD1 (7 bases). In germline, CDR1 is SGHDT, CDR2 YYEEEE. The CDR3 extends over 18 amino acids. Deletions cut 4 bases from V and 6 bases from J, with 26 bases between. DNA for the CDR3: TGTGCCAGCAGCCACCCGCTTGGAGGGGGCCCAGAATTCAATGAGCAGTTCTTC. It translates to CASSHPLGGGPEFNEQFF.

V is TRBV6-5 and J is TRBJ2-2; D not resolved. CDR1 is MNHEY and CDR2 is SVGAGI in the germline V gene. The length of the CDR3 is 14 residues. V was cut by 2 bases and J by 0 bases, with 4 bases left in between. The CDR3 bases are TGTGCCAGCAGTTACCGTCCGAACACCGGGGAGCTGTTTTTT. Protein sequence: CASSYRPNTGELFF.

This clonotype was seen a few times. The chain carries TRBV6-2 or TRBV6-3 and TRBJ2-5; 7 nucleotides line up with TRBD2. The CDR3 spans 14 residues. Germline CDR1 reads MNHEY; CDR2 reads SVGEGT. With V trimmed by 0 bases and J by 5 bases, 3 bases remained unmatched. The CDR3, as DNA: TGTGCCAGCAGTTACTCGCGGGGGAGCGAGACCCAGTACTTC. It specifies CASSYSRGSETQYF.

CDR3 bases: TGTGCCAGCATCCCCGCCGGGGAGCTCGAGCAGTACTTC. Its protein product is CASIPAGELEQYF. This chain connects TRBV7-9 to TRBJ2-7, with a weak D call TRBD2 (5 bases). The CDR3 runs 13 residues. In germline, CDR1 is SEHNR, CDR2 FQNEAQ (reference sequence). Trimming stripped 7 bases from V and 6 bases from J, with 16 bases between. The whole variable domain, filled in from reference TRBV7-9 and TRBJ2-7, reads DTGVSQNPRHKITKRGQNVTFRCDPISEHNRLYWYRQTLGQGPEFLTYFQNEAQLEKSRLLSDRFSAERPKGSFSTLEIQRTEQGDSAMYLCASIPAGELEQYFGPGTRLTVT.

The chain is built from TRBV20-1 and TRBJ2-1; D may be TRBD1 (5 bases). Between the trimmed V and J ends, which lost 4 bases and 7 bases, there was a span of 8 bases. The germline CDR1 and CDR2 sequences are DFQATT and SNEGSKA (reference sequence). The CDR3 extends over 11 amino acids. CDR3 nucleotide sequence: TGCAGTGCTACAGGGTTGAATGAGCAGTTCTTC. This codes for CSATGLNEQFF.

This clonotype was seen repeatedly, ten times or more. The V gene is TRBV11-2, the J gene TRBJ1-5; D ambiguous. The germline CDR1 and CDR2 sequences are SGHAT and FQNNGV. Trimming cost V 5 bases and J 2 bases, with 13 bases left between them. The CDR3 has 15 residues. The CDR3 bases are TGTGCCAGCAGCCCCGGCGGGTTGCGCAATCAGCCCCAGCATTTT. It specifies CASSPGGLRNQPQHF.

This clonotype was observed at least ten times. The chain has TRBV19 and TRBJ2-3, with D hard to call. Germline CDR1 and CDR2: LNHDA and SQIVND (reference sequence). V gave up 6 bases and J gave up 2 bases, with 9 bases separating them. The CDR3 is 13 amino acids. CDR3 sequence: CASRPDDTDTQYF. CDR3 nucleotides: TGTGCCAGTAGACCCGACGACACAGATACGCAGTATTTT.

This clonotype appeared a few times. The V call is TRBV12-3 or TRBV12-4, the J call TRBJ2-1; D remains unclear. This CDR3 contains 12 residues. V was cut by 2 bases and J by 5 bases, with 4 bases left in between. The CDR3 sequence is CASSLKNNEQFF. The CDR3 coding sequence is TGTGCCAGCAGTTTAAAGAACAATGAGCAGTTCTTC.

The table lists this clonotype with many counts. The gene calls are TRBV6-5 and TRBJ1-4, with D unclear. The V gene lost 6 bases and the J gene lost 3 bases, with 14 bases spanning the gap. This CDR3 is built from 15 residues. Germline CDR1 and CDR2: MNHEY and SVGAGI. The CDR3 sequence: CASSYFRSANEKLFF. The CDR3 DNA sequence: TGTGCCAGCAGCTATTTCAGATCGGCTAATGAAAAACTGTTTTTT.

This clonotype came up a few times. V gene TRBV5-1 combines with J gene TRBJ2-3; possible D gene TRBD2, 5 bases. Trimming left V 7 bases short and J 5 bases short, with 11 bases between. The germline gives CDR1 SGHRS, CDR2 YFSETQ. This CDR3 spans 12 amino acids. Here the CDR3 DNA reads TGCGCCAGCTCCCCCGGGATAGATACGCAGTATTTT. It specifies CASSPGIDTQYF. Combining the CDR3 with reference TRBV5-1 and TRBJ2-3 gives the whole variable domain KAGVTQTPRYLIKTRGQQVTLSCSPISGHRSVSWYQQTPGQGLQFLFEYFSETQRNKGNFPGRFSGRQFSNSRSEMNVSTLELGDSALYLCASSPGIDTQYFGPGTRLTVL.

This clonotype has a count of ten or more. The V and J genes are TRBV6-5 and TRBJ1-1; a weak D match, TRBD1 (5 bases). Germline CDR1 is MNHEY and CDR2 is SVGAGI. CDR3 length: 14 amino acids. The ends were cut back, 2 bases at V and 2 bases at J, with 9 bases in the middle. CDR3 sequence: CASSYPGTNTEAFF. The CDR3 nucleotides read TGTGCCAGCAGTTACCCCGGGACCAACACTGAAGCTTTCTTT.

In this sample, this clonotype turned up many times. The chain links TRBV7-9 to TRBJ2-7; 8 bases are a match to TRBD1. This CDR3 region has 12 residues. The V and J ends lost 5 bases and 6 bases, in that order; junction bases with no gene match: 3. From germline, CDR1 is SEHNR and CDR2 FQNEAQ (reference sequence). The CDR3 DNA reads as TGTGCCAGCAGCCTGGACAGGGCCGAGCAGTACTTC. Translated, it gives CASSLDRAEQYF.

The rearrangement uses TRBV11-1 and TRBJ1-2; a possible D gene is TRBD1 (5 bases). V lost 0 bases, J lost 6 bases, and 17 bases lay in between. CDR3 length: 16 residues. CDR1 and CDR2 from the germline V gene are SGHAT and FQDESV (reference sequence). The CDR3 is CASSLAYGREDDGYTF. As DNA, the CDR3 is TGTGCCAGCAGCTTAGCGTACGGCAGGGAGGACGATGGCTACACCTTC.

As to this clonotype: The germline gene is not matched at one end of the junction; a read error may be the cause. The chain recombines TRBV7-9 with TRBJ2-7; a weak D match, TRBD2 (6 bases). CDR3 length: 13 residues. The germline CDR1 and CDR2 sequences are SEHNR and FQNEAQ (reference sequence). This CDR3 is CASSLAGEVEPDF. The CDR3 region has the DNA TGTGCCAGCAGCTTAGCAGGGGAGGTTGAGCCAGATTTC.

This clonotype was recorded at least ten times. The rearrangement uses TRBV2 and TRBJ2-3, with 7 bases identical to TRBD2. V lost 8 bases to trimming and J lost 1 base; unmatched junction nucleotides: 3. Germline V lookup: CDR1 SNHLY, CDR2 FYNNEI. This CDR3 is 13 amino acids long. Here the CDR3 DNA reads TGTGCCAGCGCGAGCGGGGGCACAGATACGCAGTATTTT. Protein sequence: CASASGGTDTQYF.

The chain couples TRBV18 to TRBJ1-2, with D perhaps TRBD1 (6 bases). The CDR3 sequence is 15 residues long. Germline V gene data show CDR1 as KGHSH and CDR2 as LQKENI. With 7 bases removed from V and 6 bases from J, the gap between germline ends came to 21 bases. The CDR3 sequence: CASLSIRGPRDGYTF. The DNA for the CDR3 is TGTGCCAGCTTATCAATCCGGGGGCCGCGAGATGGCTACACCTTC.

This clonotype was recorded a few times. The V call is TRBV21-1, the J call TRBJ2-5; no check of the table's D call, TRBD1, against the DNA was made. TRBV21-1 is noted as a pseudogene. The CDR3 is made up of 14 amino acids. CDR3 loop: CASSPDRGQKTQYF. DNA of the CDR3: TGTGCCAGCAGCCCTGACAGGGGGCAGAAGACCCAGTACTTC.

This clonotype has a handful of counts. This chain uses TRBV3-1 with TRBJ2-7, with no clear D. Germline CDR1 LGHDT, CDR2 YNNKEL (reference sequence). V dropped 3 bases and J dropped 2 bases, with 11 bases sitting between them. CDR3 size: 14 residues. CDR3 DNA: TGTGCCAGCAGCCACCCAGAGACTGCCTACGAGCAGTACTTC. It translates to CASSHPETAYEQYF.

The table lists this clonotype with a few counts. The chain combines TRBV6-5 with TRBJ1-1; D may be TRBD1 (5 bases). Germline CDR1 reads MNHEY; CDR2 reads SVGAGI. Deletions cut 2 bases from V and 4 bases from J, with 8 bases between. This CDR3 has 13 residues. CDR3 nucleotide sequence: TGTGCCAGCAGTTACCCGGGGGGCACTGAAGCTTTCTTT. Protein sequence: CASSYPGGTEAFF.

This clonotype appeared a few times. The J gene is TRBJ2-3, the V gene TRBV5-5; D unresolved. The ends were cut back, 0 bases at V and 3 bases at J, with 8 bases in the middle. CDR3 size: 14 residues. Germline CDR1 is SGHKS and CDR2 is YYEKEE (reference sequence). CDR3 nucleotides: TGTGCCAGCAGCTTGGATCAACCTACAGATACGCAGTATTTT. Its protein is CASSLDQPTDTQYF. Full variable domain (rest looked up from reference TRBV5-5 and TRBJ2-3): DAGVTQSPTHLIKTRGQQVTLRCSPISGHKSVSWYQQVLGQGPQFIFQYYEKEERGRGNFPDRFSARQFPNYSSELNVNALLLGDSALYLCASSLDQPTDTQYFGPGTRLTVL.